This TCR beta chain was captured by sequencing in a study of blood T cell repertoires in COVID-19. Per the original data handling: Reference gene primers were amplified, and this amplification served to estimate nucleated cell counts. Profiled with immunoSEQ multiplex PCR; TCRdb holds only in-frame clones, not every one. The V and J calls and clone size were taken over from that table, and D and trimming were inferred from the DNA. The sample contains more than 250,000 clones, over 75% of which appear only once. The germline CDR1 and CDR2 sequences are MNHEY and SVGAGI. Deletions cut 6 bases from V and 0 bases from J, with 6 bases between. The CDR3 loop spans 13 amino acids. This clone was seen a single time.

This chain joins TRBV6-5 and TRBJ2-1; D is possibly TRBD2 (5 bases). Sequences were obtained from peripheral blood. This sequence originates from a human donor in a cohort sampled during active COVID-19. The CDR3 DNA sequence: TGTGCCAGCAGCGGGGTCTCCTACAATGAGCAGTTCTTC. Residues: CASSGVSYNEQFF.